These T cell receptor beta chains were read from a single sample in a study of tumor and adjacent non-tumor tissue in lung cancer. TCRdb used MiXCR to reprocess the multiplex PCR reads, holding one entry per CDR3 protein. Among 35,000 to 50,000 distinct CDR3 sequences listed, roughly 60% were seen once. The sequencing input was distant non-tumor lung tissue. These receptors all stem from a man in his fifties or sixties with non-small cell lung cancer. Both conserved end residues are part of each CDR3. Fields, in order: clone size, D gene, V gene, J gene, CDR3 DNA, CDR3 protein. A D gene is named only where the DNA matches it firmly. Clone size is shown for a subset of rows, as once, few, many or a class of expanded clone.

many	NA	TRBV10-3	TRBJ2-2	TGTGCCATCAGGACCCATTACCCCGGGGAGCTGTTTTTT	CAIRTHYPGELFF
NA	NA	TRBV24-1	TRBJ2-1	TGTGCCACCAGTGGACTCGGGGACAAGGATGAGCAGTTCTTC	CATSGLGDKDEQFF
NA	NA	TRBV12-3/TRBV12-4	TRBJ2-6	TGTGCCAGCAGTCTCTCTGGGGCCAACGTCCCGACTTTC	CASSLSGANVPTF
NA	NA	TRBV28	TRBJ2-1	TGTGCCAGCAGTACCGCCGGGACACGTAACAATGAGCAGTTCTTC	CASSTAGTRNNEQFF
NA	NA	TRBV29-1	TRBJ2-3	TGCAGCGTCCTTAGTCTGGGACACACAGATACGCAGTATTTT	CSVLSLGHTDTQYF
many	NA	TRBV28	TRBJ2-5	TGTGCCAGCAGTCCTTCCCCAACTTGGTACCAAGAGACCCAGTACTTC	CASSPSPTWYQETQYF
NA	TRBD2	TRBV4-1	TRBJ2-7	TGCCCCAACACCCAAGGAAACGCGGGGGGGGACGAGCAGTACTTC	CPNTQGNAGGDEQYF
large	NA	TRBV11-2	TRBJ2-5	TGTGCCAGCGGGGGCGGGGCCGTGGGAGAGACCCAGTACTTC	CASGGGAVGETQYF
NA	NA	TRBV5-6	TRBJ2-1	TGTGTAAGCAGCTGGGCCAGGGGCAGCACCACCTCCTACAATGAGCAGTTCTTC	CVSSWARGSTTSYNEQFF
NA	NA	TRBV6-5	TRBJ2-3	TGTGCCACTAGTTTGACAGACTCAGATACGCAGTATTTT	CATSLTDSDTQYF
NA	NA	TRBV29-1	TRBJ2-7	TGCAGTGTTGGATGGGGTGTATCCTACGAGCAGTACTTC	CSVGWGVSYEQYF
NA	TRBD2	TRBV10-3	TRBJ2-7	TGTGCCATCAGTCTGGGGGGGTCCTATGAGCAGTACTTC	CAISLGGSYEQYF
many	NA	TRBV12-3/TRBV12-4	TRBJ2-6	TGTGCCAGCAGTTATACACTGGGCTCTGGGGCCAACGTCCTGACTTTC	CASSYTLGSGANVLTF
many	NA	TRBV14	TRBJ1-5	TGTGCCAGCAGCCAGGGCCTAGGACGGCCCCAGCATTTT	CASSQGLGRPQHF